This T cell receptor beta chain was identified in a study of blood T cell repertoires in COVID-19. Sequenced by immunoSEQ multiplex PCR; TCRdb stores in-frame clones only, minus some. The table records 95,000 to 150,000 clones, almost 90% of them present only once. Looked up from germline, CDR1 is SGDLS and CDR2 is YYNGEE. V was pared by 1 base and J by 2 bases, with 9 bases between. This CDR3 has 14 residues. The chain couples TRBV9 to TRBJ2-5; D gene uncertain. Sample: peripheral blood. This clonotype was obtained from a woman aged 60 to 75 with COVID-19, enrolled during active disease. The CDR3 loop is CASSVTPLQETQYF. In DNA, the CDR3 is TGTGCCAGCAGCGTAACCCCCCTACAAGAGACCCAGTACTTC.